This T cell receptor (beta chain) derives from a study of T-cell memory formation after mild COVID-19. Findings of the study overall: CD8+ contracting clones occupied EMRA, while CD4+ ones occupied mainly CM and EM.

It was 5'RACE with constant-segment primers that produced the TCR alpha and TCR beta cDNA libraries, which carried sample barcodes and UMIs. TCRdb reprocessed the 5' RACE reads with MiXCR, giving one entry per CDR3 protein. The sample lists around 200,000 distinct CDR3 sequences; under 12% were seen once. The germline V gene encodes CDR1 KGHSH and CDR2 LQKENI. This CDR3 is built from 17 residues. V dropped 3 bases and J dropped 4; count of bases not matched to a gene: 7. Of note for this clonotype: Antigen: not known.

Sequencing was performed on PBMCs or a T cell subset sorted from them (not recorded which). The V call is TRBV18, the J call TRBJ1-5; 12 nucleotides agree with TRBD1. This TCR derives from a man between 18 and 29 years old who had mild COVID-19 (a few samples of this study predate the infection). Cell type and time point are not known. CDR3 in amino acids: CASSPRDRGLGNQPQHF. CDR3 sequence (DNA): TGTGCCAGCTCACCCCGGGACAGGGGGCTAGGAAATCAGCCCCAGCATTTT.